The 9 T cell receptor beta chains presented below share a single source sample, sequenced in a study of blood T cell repertoires in COVID-19. Some clones are missing from TCRdb's copy, which holds only in-frame ones; the method was immunoSEQ multiplex PCR. This repertoire shows tens of thousands of clones, roughly 84% found once; its top ten account for 2.5% to 3%. Sequencing was carried out using peripheral blood. Receptors originate from a man aged 45-65 years with acute or convalescent COVID-19.

The rearrangement links TRBV7-9 to TRBJ2-3; D ambiguous. The CDR3 extends over 14 amino acids. Germline CDR1 reads SEHNR; CDR2 reads FQNEAQ (reference sequence). Between the trimmed V and J ends, which lost 2 bases and 1 base, there was a span of 7 bases. CDR3: CASSLNLGTDTQYF. The CDR3 region has the DNA TGTGCCAGCAGCTTAAACTTGGGCACAGATACGCAGTATTTT.

The V call is TRBV12-3 or TRBV12-4, the J call TRBJ1-2; D is undetermined. This CDR3 region has 13 residues. V lost 6 bases, J lost 2 bases, and 10 bases lay in between. CDR3 region: CASSPPGNYGYTF. The CDR3 DNA reads as TGTGCCAGCAGCCCTCCAGGAAACTATGGCTACACCTTC.

The CDR3 protein is CASSQGQGDTEAFF. CDR3 sequence (DNA): TGCGCCAGCAGCCAAGGACAGGGGGACACTGAAGCTTTCTTT. J is TRBJ1-1 and V is TRBV4-1, with TRBD1 identical over 9 bases. Germline trimming cut 1 base from V and 3 bases from J; bases unmatched to any gene: 0. The CDR3 length is 14 residues. Germline CDR1 MGHRA, CDR2 YSYEKL.

This rearrangement joins TRBV10-3 to TRBJ1-3; tentative D call: TRBD1 (5 bases). Germline CDR1 and CDR2: ENHRY and SYGVKD. The CDR3 spans 13 residues. V dropped 3 bases and J dropped 6 bases, with 9 bases sitting between them. CDR3 sequence (DNA): TGTGCCATCAGTGACAGGGTGGAAAACACCATATATTTT. Protein: CAISDRVENTIYF.

The rearrangement links TRBV19 to TRBJ2-1; 8 nucleotides match TRBD2. The CDR3 contains 14 residues. CDR1 is LNHDA and CDR2 is SQIVND in the germline V gene (reference sequence). V shed 4 bases and J 7 bases; nucleotides not matched to a gene: 6. The CDR3: CASSNREGWNEQFF. CDR3 nucleotide sequence: TGTGCCAGTAGTAACCGGGAGGGGTGGAATGAGCAGTTCTTC. Filled out from reference TRBV19 and TRBJ2-1, the complete variable domain reads DGGITQSPKYLFRKEGQNVTLSCEQNLNHDAMYWYRQDPGQGLRLIYYSQIVNDFQKGDIAEGYSVSREKKESFPLTVTSAQKNPTAFYLCASSNREGWNEQFFGPGTRLTVL.

The chain employs TRBV28 and TRBJ1-5, with D hard to call. This CDR3 region has 12 residues. From germline, CDR1 is MDHEN and CDR2 SYDVKM. V was cut by 10 bases and J by 6 bases, with 13 bases left in between. The CDR3 DNA follows: TGTGCCACGTTACCGATAGTTCAGCCCCAGCATTTT. This codes for CATLPIVQPQHF.

In nucleotides, the CDR3 is TGTGCCAGCAGTGGGGACAGGGGATCCTATGGCTACACCTTC. Amino acid sequence: CASSGDRGSYGYTF. The rearrangement joins TRBV2 to TRBJ1-2, with 10 bases fitting TRBD1. The germline gives CDR1 SNHLY, CDR2 FYNNEI. V dropped 4 bases and J dropped 4; count of bases not matched to a gene: 3. The CDR3 spans 14 residues.

Comment on this clone: The sample has other DNA sequences that encode this CDR3 too. The V and J genes are TRBV6-1 and TRBJ1-5; the D is unclear. Germline V gene sequence: CDR1 MNHNS, CDR2 SASEGT. Trimming left V 2 bases short and J 4 bases short, with 6 bases between. The CDR3 totals 13 residues. DNA for the CDR3: TGTGCCAGCAGTGAACGAGAGAATCAGCCCCAGCATTTT. Protein sequence: CASSERENQPQHF.

The chain employs TRBV5-4 and TRBJ2-1, with a tentative D call TRBD1 (5 bases). Trimming removed 6 bases from V and 3 bases from J, with 10 bases in between. The CDR3 extends over 13 amino acids. Germline V CDR1 and CDR2: SGHNT, YYREEE (reference sequence). The CDR3 DNA reads TGTGCCAGCACCCTTGACAGCTACAATGAGCAGTTCTTC. Protein: CASTLDSYNEQFF.